These T cell receptor beta chains were read from a single sample in a study of PD-1 blockade in classical Hodgkin lymphoma. Clones were read by immunoSEQ multiplex PCR, and TCRdb kept only the in-frame ones, dropping some. This table holds more than 20,000 clones, 94% found once. The sample consisted of peripheral blood mononuclear cells (PBMCs). The receptors stem from a human donor with classical Hodgkin lymphoma. Both conserved end residues are trimmed from each CDR3. Part of the rows lack a size; the others show once, few, many or a class for expanded clones.

v_gene,abundance,j_gene,CDR3aa
TRBV14,NA,TRBJ1-2,ASSQARTATYGYT
TRBV12-1,NA,TRBJ2-4,ASSPPGGAGAKNIQY
TRBV5-1,NA,TRBJ2-5,ASSFDQQETQY
TRBV4-2,NA,TRBJ2-1,ASSQDLTGAPDNEQF
TRBV6-5,once,TRBJ2-7,ASSYRGSSYEQY
TRBV18,few,TRBJ1-2,ATRDRGNYGYT
TRBV18,NA,TRBJ2-7,ASSLSEGGEQY
TRBV6-5,NA,TRBJ2-7,ASSEGLSSSYEQY
TRBV5-4,NA,TRBJ2-2,ASSRPGTGDNTGELF
TRBV7-6,once,TRBJ2-1,ASSLLGFGGPNEQF
TRBV10-1,NA,TRBJ1-1,ASSEGMNTEAF
TRBV6-1,NA,TRBJ1-5,ASSETGRVSQH
TRBV7-8,NA,TRBJ2-7,ASSSRPGAQY
TRBV5-5,NA,TRBJ2-3,ASSLVQGDTDTQY
TRBV4-3,NA,TRBJ2-7,ASSQTPGVPSYEQY
TRBV2,NA,TRBJ2-3,ASSSDSGGGTDTQY
TRBV18,NA,TRBJ2-2,ASSPDVGNTGELF
TRBV5-1,NA,TRBJ2-1,ASSSGTGDQNEQF
TRBV6-5,NA,TRBJ2-7,ASSWVSGLAREQY
TRBV5-5,NA,TRBJ1-2,ASSFPRDRADYGYT
TRBV10-2,NA,TRBJ1-1,ASSYQLGTEAF
TRBV7-2,NA,TRBJ1-3,ASSLVGSGNTIY
TRBV7-9,NA,TRBJ1-2,ASSQTGRYGYT
TRBV7-9,NA,TRBJ1-3,ASSLSQGNTIY
TRBV7-2,once,TRBJ1-2,ASSLQGADYGYT
TRBV7-9,NA,TRBJ2-3,ASSPRTGTTDTQY
TRBV19,NA,TRBJ2-3,ASSRVGQGTDTQY
TRBV10-2,NA,TRBJ2-7,ASSEGGGTGSYEQY
TRBV7-6,NA,TRBJ1-1,ASSFGPNTEAF
TRBV5-1,NA,TRBJ2-4,ASSLEDSQNIQY
TRBV28,NA,TRBJ1-3,ASTRGGTGSGNTIY
TRBV7-8,NA,TRBJ2-6,ASSLGGSGANVLT
TRBV6-1,NA,TRBJ1-1,ATLVRGRNTEAF
TRBV9,NA,TRBJ1-1,ASSVKAWGTEAF
TRBV18,NA,TRBJ1-1,ASSPDRGRLDTEAF
TRBV7-6,NA,TRBJ1-6,ASSSGQGTSPLH
TRBV7-9,NA,TRBJ2-7,ASSLSGEFSYEQY
TRBV16,NA,TRBJ1-1,ASSQSVRTEAF
TRBV5-6,NA,TRBJ1-4,ASSWDGTAATNEKLF
TRBV5-1,NA,TRBJ1-2,ASSFYGTGYGYT
TRBV9,NA,TRBJ2-2,ASSVVVTGELF
TRBV29-1,NA,TRBJ1-2,SVARQGGAQGYGYT
TRBV29-1,NA,TRBJ2-2,SVEYGTTGELF
TRBV10-2,NA,TRBJ1-1,ASRQGAGNTEAF
TRBV5-1,NA,TRBJ1-1,ASSLQTSNTEAF
TRBV11-3,NA,TRBJ1-2,ASSLYWESPYGYT
TRBV5-3,NA,TRBJ1-1,ARSLDGGWTEAF
TRBV11-2,NA,TRBJ2-2,ASREQGEEFSELF
TRBV5-6,once,TRBJ1-5,ASSSLTDLYSNQPQH
TRBV15,NA,TRBJ2-1,ATSRTTGTPQEDNEQF
TRBV12-2,NA,TRBJ2-6,ASRLGTSTRGGDPSGANVLT
TRBV9,NA,TRBJ2-5,ASSVGLAKTQY
TRBV5-1,NA,TRBJ2-7,ASSFTVQSYEQY
TRBV5-1,NA,TRBJ1-3,ASSLAFPGSGNTIY
TRBV5-1,NA,TRBJ2-3,ASSLGRGTDTQY
TRBV25-1,once,TRBJ2-2,ASSEIAGGSTGELF
TRBV19,NA,TRBJ2-1,ASSKGVGLGNEQF